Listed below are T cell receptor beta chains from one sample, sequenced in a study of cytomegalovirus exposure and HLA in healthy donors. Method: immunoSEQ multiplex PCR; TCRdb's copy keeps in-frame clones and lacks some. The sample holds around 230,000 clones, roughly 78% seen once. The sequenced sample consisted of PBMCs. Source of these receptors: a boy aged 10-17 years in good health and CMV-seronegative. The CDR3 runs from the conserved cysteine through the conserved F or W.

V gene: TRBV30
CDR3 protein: CAWTQGAMGYTF

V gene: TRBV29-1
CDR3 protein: CSVVGGPTNYGYTF

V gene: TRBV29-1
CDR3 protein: CSVGSGQGPQHF

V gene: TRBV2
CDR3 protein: CASRIDRGRTEAFF

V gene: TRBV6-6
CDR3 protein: CASSYGGGSYNSPLHF

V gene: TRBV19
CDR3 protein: CASSTGGIKNTQYF

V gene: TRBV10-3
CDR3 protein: CAISVLLGGGTDTQYF

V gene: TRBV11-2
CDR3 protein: CASSLEVYRVRAGNTIYF

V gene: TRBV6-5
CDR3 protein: CASSSFSGANVLTF

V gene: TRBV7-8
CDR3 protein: CASSPIRREQYF

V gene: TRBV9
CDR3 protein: CASSVGGGTGELFF

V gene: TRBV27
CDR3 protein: CASSNGEIRDTEAFF

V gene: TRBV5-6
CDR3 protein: CASSFAGGEQFF

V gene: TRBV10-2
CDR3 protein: CASSATGADYGYTF

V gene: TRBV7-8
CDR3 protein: CASSLTGTSGRKNEQFF

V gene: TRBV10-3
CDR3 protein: CAISEGGGRNTIYF

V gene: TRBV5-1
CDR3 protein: CASSRAPPDSTYNEQFF

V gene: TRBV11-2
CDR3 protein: CASSPAGGGTDTQYF

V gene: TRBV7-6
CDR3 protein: CASSFSSGYEQYF

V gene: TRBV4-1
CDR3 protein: CASSRRRVPNRNQPQHF

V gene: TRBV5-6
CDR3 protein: CASSLYGSTNEKLFF

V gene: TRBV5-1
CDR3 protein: CASSGDRGPDYGYTF

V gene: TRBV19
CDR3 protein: CASSATTGDDSNEQFF